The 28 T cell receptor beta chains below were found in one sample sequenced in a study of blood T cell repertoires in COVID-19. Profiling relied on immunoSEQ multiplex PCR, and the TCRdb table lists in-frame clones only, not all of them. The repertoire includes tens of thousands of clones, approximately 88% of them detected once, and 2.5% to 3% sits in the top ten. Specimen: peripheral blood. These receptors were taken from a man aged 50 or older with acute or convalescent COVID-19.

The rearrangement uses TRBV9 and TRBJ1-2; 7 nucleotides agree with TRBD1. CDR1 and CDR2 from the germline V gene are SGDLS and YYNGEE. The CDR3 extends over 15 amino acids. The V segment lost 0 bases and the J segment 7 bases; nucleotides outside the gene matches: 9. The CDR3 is CASSVAGTASGGYTF. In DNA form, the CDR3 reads TGTGCCAGCAGCGTAGCCGGGACAGCATCTGGTGGCTACACCTTC. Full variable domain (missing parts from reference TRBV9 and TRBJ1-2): DSGVTQTPKHLITATGQRVTLRCSPRSGDLSVYWYQQSLDQGLQFLIQYYNGEERAKGNILERFSAQQFPDLHSELNLSSLELGDSALYFCASSVAGTASGGYTFGSGTRLTVV.

The CDR3 here is CASSLVSSYEQYF. CDR3 nucleotides: TGCGCCAGCAGCTTGGTTAGTAGTTACGAGCAGTACTTC. The chain uses TRBV5-1 and TRBJ2-7; no definite D call. V was shortened by 0 bases and J by 4 bases, with 8 bases between the two germline ends. This CDR3 spans 13 amino acids. Germline V gene sequence: CDR1 SGHRS, CDR2 YFSETQ. The complete variable domain, with remaining parts taken from reference TRBV5-1 and TRBJ2-7, reads KAGVTQTPRYLIKTRGQQVTLSCSPISGHRSVSWYQQTPGQGLQFLFEYFSETQRNKGNFPGRFSGRQFSNSRSEMNVSTLELGDSALYLCASSLVSSYEQYFGPGTRLTVT.

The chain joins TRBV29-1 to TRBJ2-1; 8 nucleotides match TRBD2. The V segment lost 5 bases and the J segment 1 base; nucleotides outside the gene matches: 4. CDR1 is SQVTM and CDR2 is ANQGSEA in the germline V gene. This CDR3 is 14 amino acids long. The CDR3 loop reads CSVYGRASYNEQFF. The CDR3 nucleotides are TGCAGCGTTTACGGGAGGGCATCCTACAATGAGCAGTTCTTC.

The CDR3 coding sequence is TGTGCCAGTAGTATTGATAGGGGAGGCACTGAAGCTTTCTTT. Translated, it gives CASSIDRGGTEAFF. V usage is TRBV19 and J usage is TRBJ1-1; D perhaps matches TRBD1 (5 bases). The germline V gene encodes CDR1 LNHDA and CDR2 SQIVND (reference sequence). V was clipped by 3 bases and J by 4 bases, with 12 bases between them. This CDR3 comprises 14 residues. The full variable domain, with the rest looked up from reference TRBV19 and TRBJ1-1, is DGGITQSPKYLFRKEGQNVTLSCEQNLNHDAMYWYRQDPGQGLRLIYYSQIVNDFQKGDIAEGYSVSREKKESFPLTVTSAQKNPTAFYLCASSIDRGGTEAFFGQGTRLTVV.

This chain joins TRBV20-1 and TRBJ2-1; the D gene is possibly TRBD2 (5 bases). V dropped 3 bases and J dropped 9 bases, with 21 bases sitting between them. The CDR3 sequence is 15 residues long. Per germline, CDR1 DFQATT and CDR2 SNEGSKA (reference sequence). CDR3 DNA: TGCAGTGCTAGTAACGGGATCCCTGAGGATGTTGAGCAGTTCTTC. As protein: CSASNGIPEDVEQFF.

CDR3 sequence (DNA): TGTGCCACCAGTGATTTGGACGGGGAATTATATGGCTACACCTTC. Translation gives CATSDLDGELYGYTF. The chain couples TRBV24-1 to TRBJ1-2; no clear D. CDR1 and CDR2 from the germline V gene are KGHDR and SFDVKD. The CDR3 spans 15 residues. Trimming removed 0 bases from V and 5 bases from J, with 12 bases in between.

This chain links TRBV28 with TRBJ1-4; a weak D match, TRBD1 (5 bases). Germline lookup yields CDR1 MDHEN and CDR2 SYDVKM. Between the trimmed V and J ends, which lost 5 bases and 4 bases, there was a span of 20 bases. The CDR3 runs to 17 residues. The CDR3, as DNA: TGTGCCAGCAGTGAAAGTGGTTTTGTGACAGTTAATGAAAAACTGTTTTTT. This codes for CASSESGFVTVNEKLFF.

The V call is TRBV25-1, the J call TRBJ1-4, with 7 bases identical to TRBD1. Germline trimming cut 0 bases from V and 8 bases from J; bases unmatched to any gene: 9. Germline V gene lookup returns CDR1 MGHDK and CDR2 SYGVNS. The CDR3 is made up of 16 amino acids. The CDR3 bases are TGTGCCAGCAGTGAATATAAAGGGACAGCTTTGGAAAAACTGTTTTTT. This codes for CASSEYKGTALEKLFF.

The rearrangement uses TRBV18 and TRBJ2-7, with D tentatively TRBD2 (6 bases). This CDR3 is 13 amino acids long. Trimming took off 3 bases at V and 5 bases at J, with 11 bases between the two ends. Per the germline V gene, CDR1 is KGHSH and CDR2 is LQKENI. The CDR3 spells CASSPGWGDEQYF. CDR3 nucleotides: TGTGCCAGCTCACCCGGGTGGGGGGACGAGCAGTACTTC.

The CDR3 is CASSVEGGRAVDTQYF. Written as DNA, the CDR3 is TGTGCCAGCAGCGTAGAGGGCGGGAGGGCCGTAGATACGCAGTATTTT. V gene TRBV9 combines with J gene TRBJ2-3; 9 bases align to TRBD2. Per germline, CDR1 SGDLS and CDR2 YYNGEE. The CDR3 extends over 16 amino acids. J gave up 5 bases and V 0 bases, and 7 bases lay outside the gene matches.

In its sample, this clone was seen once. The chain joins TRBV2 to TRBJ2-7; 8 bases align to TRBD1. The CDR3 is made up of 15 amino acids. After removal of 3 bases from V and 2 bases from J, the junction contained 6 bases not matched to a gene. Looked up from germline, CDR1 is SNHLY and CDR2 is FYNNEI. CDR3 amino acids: CASSETGQETYEQYF. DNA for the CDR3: TGTGCCAGCAGTGAGACGGGACAGGAGACCTACGAGCAGTACTTC.

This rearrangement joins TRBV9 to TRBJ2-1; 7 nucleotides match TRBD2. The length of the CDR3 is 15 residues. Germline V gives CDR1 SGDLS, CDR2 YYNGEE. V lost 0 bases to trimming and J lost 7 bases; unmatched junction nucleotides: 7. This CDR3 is CASSVGGGPGNEQFF. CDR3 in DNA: TGTGCCAGCAGCGTAGGGGGAGGGCCTGGGAATGAGCAGTTCTTC.

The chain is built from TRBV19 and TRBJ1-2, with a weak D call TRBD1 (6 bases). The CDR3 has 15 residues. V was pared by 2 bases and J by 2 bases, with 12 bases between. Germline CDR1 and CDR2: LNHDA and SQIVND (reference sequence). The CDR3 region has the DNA TGTGCCAGTAGTATAAATCTGGGACACAACTATGGCTACACCTTC. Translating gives CASSINLGHNYGYTF. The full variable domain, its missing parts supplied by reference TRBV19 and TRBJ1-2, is DGGITQSPKYLFRKEGQNVTLSCEQNLNHDAMYWYRQDPGQGLRLIYYSQIVNDFQKGDIAEGYSVSREKKESFPLTVTSAQKNPTAFYLCASSINLGHNYGYTFGSGTRLTVV.

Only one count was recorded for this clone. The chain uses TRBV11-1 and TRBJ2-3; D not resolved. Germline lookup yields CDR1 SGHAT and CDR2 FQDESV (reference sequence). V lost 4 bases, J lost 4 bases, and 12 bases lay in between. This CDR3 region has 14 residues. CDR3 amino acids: CASSSSYSADTQYF. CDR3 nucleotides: TGTGCCAGCAGCTCTTCTTACTCGGCAGATACGCAGTATTTT. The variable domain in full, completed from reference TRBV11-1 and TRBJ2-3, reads EAEVAQSPRYKITEKSQAVAFWCDPISGHATLYWYRQILGQGPELLVQFQDESVVDDSQLPKDRFSAERLKGVDSTLKIQPAELGDSAMYLCASSSSYSADTQYFGPGTRLTVL.

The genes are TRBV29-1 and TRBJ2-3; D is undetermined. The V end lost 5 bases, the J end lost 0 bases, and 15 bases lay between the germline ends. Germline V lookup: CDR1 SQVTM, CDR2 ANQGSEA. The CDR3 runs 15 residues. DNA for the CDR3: TGCAGCGTTAGTGAATATTGGGCTAGCACAGATACGCAGTATTTT. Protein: CSVSEYWASTDTQYF.

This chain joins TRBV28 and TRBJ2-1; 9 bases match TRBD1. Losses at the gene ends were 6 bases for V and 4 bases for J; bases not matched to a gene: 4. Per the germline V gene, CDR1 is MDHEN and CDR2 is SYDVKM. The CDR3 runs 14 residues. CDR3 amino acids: CASRGTGRYNEQFF. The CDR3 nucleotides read TGTGCCAGCAGGGGGACAGGGAGATACAATGAGCAGTTCTTC.

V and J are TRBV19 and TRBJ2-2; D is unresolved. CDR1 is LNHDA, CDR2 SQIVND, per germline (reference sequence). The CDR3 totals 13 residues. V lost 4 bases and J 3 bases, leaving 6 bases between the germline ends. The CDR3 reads CASSRQYTGELFF. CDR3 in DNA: TGTGCCAGTAGTAGACAATACACCGGGGAGCTGTTTTTT.

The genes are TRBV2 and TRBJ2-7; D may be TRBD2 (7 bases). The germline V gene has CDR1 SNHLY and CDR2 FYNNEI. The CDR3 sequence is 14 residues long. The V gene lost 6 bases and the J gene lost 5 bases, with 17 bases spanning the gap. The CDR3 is CASREGGAMDEQYF. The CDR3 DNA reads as TGTGCCAGCAGAGAGGGGGGGGCGATGGACGAGCAGTACTTC.

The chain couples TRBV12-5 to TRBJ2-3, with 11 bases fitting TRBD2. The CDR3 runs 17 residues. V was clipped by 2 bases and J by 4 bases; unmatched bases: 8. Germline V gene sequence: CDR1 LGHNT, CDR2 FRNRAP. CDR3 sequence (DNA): TGTGCTAGTGGTTTGTCCCCGACTAGCGGGGTACCAGATACGCAGTATTTT. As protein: CASGLSPTSGVPDTQYF.

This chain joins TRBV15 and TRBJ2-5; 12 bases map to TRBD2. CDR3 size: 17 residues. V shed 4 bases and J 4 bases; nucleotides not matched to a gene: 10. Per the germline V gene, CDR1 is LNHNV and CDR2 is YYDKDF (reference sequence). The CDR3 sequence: CATSTLGPGLAGETQYF. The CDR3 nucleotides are TGTGCCACCAGCACTCTAGGCCCGGGACTAGCGGGAGAGACCCAGTACTTC. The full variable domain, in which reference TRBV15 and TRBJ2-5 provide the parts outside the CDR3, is DAMVIQNPRYQVTQFGKPVTLSCSQTLNHNVMYWYQQKSSQAPKLLFHYYDKDFNNEADTPDNFQSRRPNTSFCFLDIRSPGLGDTAMYLCATSTLGPGLAGETQYFGPGTRLLVL.

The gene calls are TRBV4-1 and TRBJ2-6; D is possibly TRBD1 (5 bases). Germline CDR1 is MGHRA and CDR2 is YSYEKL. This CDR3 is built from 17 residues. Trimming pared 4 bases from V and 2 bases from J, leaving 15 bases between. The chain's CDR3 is CASSRAGFVPGANVLTF. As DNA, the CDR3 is TGCGCCAGCAGCCGAGCAGGGTTTGTCCCTGGGGCCAACGTCCTGACTTTC.

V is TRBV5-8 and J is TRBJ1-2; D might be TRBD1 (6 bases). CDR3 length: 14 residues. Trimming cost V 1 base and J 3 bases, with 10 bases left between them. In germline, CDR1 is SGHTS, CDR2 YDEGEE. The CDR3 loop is CASSLRQEYYGYTF. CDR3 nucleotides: TGTGCCAGCAGCTTGCGACAGGAGTACTATGGCTACACCTTC.

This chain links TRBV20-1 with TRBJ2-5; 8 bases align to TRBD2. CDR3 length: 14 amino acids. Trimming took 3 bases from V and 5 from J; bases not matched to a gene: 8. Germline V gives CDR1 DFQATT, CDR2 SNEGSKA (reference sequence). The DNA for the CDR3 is TGCAGTGCTAGTTTGCTAGCGGGCCGGGAGACCCAGTACTTC. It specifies CSASLLAGRETQYF.

The CDR3 sequence is CASSQESGGFYNEQFF. As DNA, the CDR3 is TGTGCCAGCAGCCAAGAAAGCGGGGGATTCTACAATGAGCAGTTCTTC. This chain joins TRBV4-2 and TRBJ2-1; 8 bases fit TRBD2. This CDR3 region has 16 residues. Germline assignment: CDR1 LGHNA and CDR2 YNFKEQ. V shed 0 bases and J 3 bases; nucleotides not matched to a gene: 4.

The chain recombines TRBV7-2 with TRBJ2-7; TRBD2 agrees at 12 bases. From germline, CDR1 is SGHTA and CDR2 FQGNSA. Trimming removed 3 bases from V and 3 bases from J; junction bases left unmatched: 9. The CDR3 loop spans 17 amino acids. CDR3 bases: TGTGCCAGCAGCTTCCTAGCGGGGGGGCTGGATTACTACGAGCAGTACTTC. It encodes CASSFLAGGLDYYEQYF. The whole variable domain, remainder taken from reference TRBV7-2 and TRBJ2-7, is GAGVSQSPSNKVTEKGKDVELRCDPISGHTALYWYRQSLGQGLEFLIYFQGNSAPDKSGLPSDRFSAERTGGSVSTLTIQRTQQEDSAVYLCASSFLAGGLDYYEQYFGPGTRLTVT.

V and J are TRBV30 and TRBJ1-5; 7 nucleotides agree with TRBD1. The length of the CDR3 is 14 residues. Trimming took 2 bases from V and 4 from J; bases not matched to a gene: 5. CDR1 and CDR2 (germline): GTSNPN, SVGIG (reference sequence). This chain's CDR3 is CAWSKGARNQPQHF. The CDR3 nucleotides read TGTGCCTGGAGTAAGGGGGCACGAAATCAGCCCCAGCATTTT. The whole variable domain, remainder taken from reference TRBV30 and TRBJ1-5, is SQTIHQWPATLVQPVGSPLSLECTVEGTSNPNLYWYRQAAGRGLQLLFYSVGIGQISSEVPQNLSASRPQDRQFILSSKKLLLSDSGFYLCAWSKGARNQPQHFGDGTRLSIL.

The CDR3 nucleotides read TGTGCCAGCAGTAGCGGGGGGCTAGTAAAACTGTTTTTT. It yields the protein CASSSGGLVKLFF. The J gene is TRBJ1-4, the V gene TRBV6-5; tentative D call: TRBD1 (6 bases). Trimming took 5 bases from V and 10 from J, leaving 14 bases between them. Germline V gives CDR1 MNHEY, CDR2 SVGAGI. CDR3 length: 13 residues.

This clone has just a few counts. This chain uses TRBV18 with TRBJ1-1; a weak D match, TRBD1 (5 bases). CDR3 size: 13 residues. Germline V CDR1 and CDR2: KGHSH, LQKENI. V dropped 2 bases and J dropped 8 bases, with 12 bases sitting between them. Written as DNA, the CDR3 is TGTGCCAGCTCACCATCAGACAGTGGAGAAGCTTTCTTT. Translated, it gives CASSPSDSGEAFF.